Each of the 6 T cell receptor beta chains below was sequenced from the same sample in a study of blood T cell repertoires in COVID-19. The assay was immunoSEQ multiplex PCR, and TCRdb's table has in-frame clones only and misses some. The table records around 72,000 clones, roughly 80% of them present only once. The sequenced sample was peripheral blood. The receptors were gathered from a woman in her seventies with acute or convalescent COVID-19.

This rearrangement joins TRBV7-9 to TRBJ1-3; 8 bases map to TRBD1. The J segment lost 3 bases and the V segment lost 5 bases, leaving 9 bases of the junction unmatched. The CDR3 loop spans 16 amino acids. Germline lookup yields CDR1 SEHNR and CDR2 FQNEAQ (reference sequence). CDR3 in amino acids: CASSPPQGAHGNTIYF. CDR3 sequence (DNA): TGTGCCAGCAGCCCACCTCAGGGGGCACATGGAAACACCATATATTTT.

This clone appeared a few times. The chain has TRBV27 and TRBJ1-4, with D tentatively TRBD1 (6 bases). The germline CDR1 and CDR2 sequences are MNHEY and SMNVEV (reference sequence). CDR3 length: 14 amino acids. The V end lost 8 bases, the J end lost 7 bases, and 17 bases lay between the germline ends. CDR3 in DNA: TGTGCCAGCGGCCCCCAGGGGAGGGGTGAAAAACTGTTTTTT. Translated, it gives CASGPQGRGEKLFF.

This chain links TRBV6-5 with TRBJ1-1; D not resolved. Germline V CDR1 and CDR2: MNHEY, SVGAGI. This CDR3 comprises 14 residues. The V end lost 2 bases, the J end lost 4 bases, and 11 bases lay between the germline ends. In nucleotides, the CDR3 is TGTGCCAGCAGTTACGGGCAGGCAGGCACTGAAGCTTTCTTT. It specifies CASSYGQAGTEAFF.

The chain employs TRBV6-5 and TRBJ2-7, with TRBD2 matching over 9 bases. The CDR3 has 13 residues. Looked up from germline, CDR1 is MNHEY and CDR2 is SVGAGI. The ends lost 8 bases at V and 2 bases at J; junction bases unmatched: 4. The CDR3 DNA sequence: TGTGCCAGCGGAGCGGGAGGACCCTACGAGCAGTACTTC. Its translation is CASGAGGPYEQYF.

This chain joins TRBV6-6 and TRBJ1-5, with D tentatively TRBD1 (6 bases). The V end lost 2 bases, the J end lost 10 bases, and 12 bases lay between the germline ends. Per germline, CDR1 MNHNY and CDR2 SVGAGI (reference sequence). The CDR3 is 13 residues long. The chain's CDR3 is CASSYRWGPPQHF. The DNA of the CDR3 is TGTGCCAGCAGTTACAGGTGGGGGCCTCCCCAGCATTTT.

The rearrangement links TRBV15 to TRBJ2-6; D remains unclear. CDR1 and CDR2 from the germline V gene are LNHNV and YYDKDF (reference sequence). Trimming left V 0 bases short and J 0 bases short, with 3 bases between. The CDR3 length is 15 residues. The DNA for the CDR3 is TGTGCCACCAGCAGAGAATACTCTGGGGCCAACGTCCTGACTTTC. Translation: CATSREYSGANVLTF.